The rows below give T cell receptor beta chains drawn from one sample of a study of blood T cell repertoires in COVID-19. TCRdb's table, derived via immunoSEQ multiplex PCR, lists solely in-frame clones and lacks some. The table has 200,000 to 250,000 clones, about 85% seen once. The sample consisted of peripheral blood. The receptors stem from a woman aged 18-35 years who had recovered from COVID-19. Each CDR3 is given with its conserved first and last residue. A D gene is named only where the DNA matches it firmly. Only part of the rows carry a size: once, few, many, or a class if the clone is expanded.

>TRBJ2-1|TRBV2|-|-
CASKNEDEQFF
TGTGCCAGTAAGAACGAGGATGAGCAGTTCTTC
>TRBJ1-2|TRBV7-8|-|-
CASSLESTAFNYGYTF
TGTGCCAGCAGCTTAGAATCCACAGCCTTTAACTATGGCTACACCTTC
>TRBJ1-1|TRBV5-1|TRBD1|-
CASRPTGGAYTEAFF
TGCGCCAGCAGGCCGACAGGGGGCGCATACACTGAAGCTTTCTTT
>TRBJ1-4|TRBV5-6|TRBD1|once
CASSLGGGTNEKLFF
TGTGCCAGCAGCTTGGGAGGGGGCACTAATGAAAAACTGTTTTTT
>TRBJ2-5|TRBV30|TRBD1|few
CAWSGHYRGRSVETQYF
TGTGCCTGGAGTGGGCACTACAGGGGCCGATCCGTCGAGACCCAGTACTTC
>TRBJ2-3|TRBV4-3|TRBD1|once
CASSRTGSTDTQYF
TGCGCCAGCAGCCGGACAGGTAGCACAGATACGCAGTATTTT
>TRBJ2-1|TRBV5-1|-|-
CASSSEQDSYNEQFF
TGCGCCAGCAGCTCGGAACAGGACAGCTACAATGAGCAGTTCTTC
>TRBJ2-1|TRBV6-2/TRBV6-3|TRBD2|-
CASSYLLAGSDNNEQFF
TGTGCCAGCAGTTACTTACTAGCGGGATCGGATAACAATGAGCAGTTCTTC
>TRBJ2-2|TRBV2|-|-
CASSEAGVTGELFF
TGTGCCAGCAGTGAAGCGGGAGTAACCGGGGAGCTGTTTTTT
>TRBJ2-1|TRBV28|-|-
CASQFPGVYNEQFF
TGTGCCAGCCAGTTCCCCGGGGTTTACAATGAGCAGTTCTTC
>TRBJ2-2|TRBV7-6|-|few
CASSLLSSVRTTGELFF
TGTGCCAGCAGCTTATTGAGTAGCGTTAGGACCACCGGGGAGCTGTTTTTT
>TRBJ2-1|TRBV15|-|-
CATSRALTERFSYNEQFF
TGTGCCACCAGCAGAGCCCTTACTGAGCGCTTCTCCTACAATGAGCAGTTCTTC
>TRBJ2-5|TRBV18|-|once
CASSPSTSRYQETQYF
TGTGCCAGCTCACCATCTACAAGCAGGTACCAAGAGACCCAGTACTTC
>TRBJ2-2|TRBV30|TRBD2|-
CAWSVLAGRGGELFF
TGTGCCTGGAGTGTACTAGCGGGAAGGGGCGGGGAGCTGTTTTTT
>TRBJ1-1|TRBV18|-|once
CASSPTRNTEAFF
TGTGCCAGCTCACCCACTAGGAACACTGAAGCTTTCTTT
>TRBJ2-5|TRBV5-1|-|-
CASRAGNQETQYF
TGCGCCAGCAGGGCAGGAAACCAAGAGACCCAGTACTTC
>TRBJ1-1|TRBV27|TRBD1|-
CASSTGTANTEAFF
TGTGCCAGCTCGACCGGGACAGCGAACACTGAAGCTTTCTTT
>TRBJ2-7|TRBV7-2|TRBD2|-
CASSSAMKGLASYEQYF
TGTGCCAGCAGCTCAGCCATGAAGGGACTAGCGTCCTACGAGCAGTACTTC
>TRBJ2-7|TRBV11-2|TRBD2|-
CASSLMPGLAGLYEQYF
TGTGCCAGCAGCCTCATGCCGGGACTAGCGGGATTATACGAGCAGTACTTC
>TRBJ2-1|TRBV5-4|-|-
CASSLALYNEQFF
TGTGCCAGCAGCTTGGCCCTCTACAATGAGCAGTTCTTC
>TRBJ1-2|TRBV29-1|-|-
CSVVDRKLNYGYTF
TGCAGCGTAGTGGACAGAAAACTTAACTATGGCTACACCTTC
>TRBJ2-7|TRBV4-3|-|-
CASSFGLEGYEQYF
TGCGCCAGCAGCTTCGGACTCGAAGGCTACGAGCAGTACTTC
>TRBJ2-7|TRBV19|TRBD2|-
CASSITSGHSYEQYF
TGTGCCAGTAGTATAACTAGCGGGCACTCCTACGAGCAGTACTTC
>TRBJ1-2|TRBV4-3|TRBD1|-
CASSQETGQSYTF
TGCGCCAGCAGCCAAGAGACGGGACAGAGCTACACCTTC
>TRBJ2-7|TRBV2|-|-
CASSKPGDTYEQYF
TGTGCCAGCAGTAAACCAGGGGATACCTACGAGCAGTACTTC
>TRBJ2-7|TRBV7-6|TRBD2|-
CASSLGTSGSHEQYF
TGTGCCAGCAGCTTGGGGACTAGCGGGAGCCACGAGCAGTACTTC
>TRBJ1-4|TRBV7-9|TRBD1|once
CASSPDRGRRATNEKLFF
TGTGCCAGCAGCCCAGACAGGGGGAGGAGGGCAACTAATGAAAAACTGTTTTTT
>TRBJ1-2|TRBV6-5|-|-
CASSSAPSVLYGYTF
TGTGCCAGCAGTTCCGCGCCCAGCGTACTCTATGGCTACACCTTC
>TRBJ2-5|TRBV7-6|-|-
CASSTHPGGLETQYF
TGTGCCAGCAGCACCCACCCTGGGGGGTTGGAGACCCAGTACTTC
>TRBJ2-7|TRBV5-6|-|once
CASSLMGRGSYEQYF
TGTGCCAGCAGCTTGATGGGCAGGGGCTCCTACGAGCAGTACTTC
>TRBJ1-4|TRBV19|-|once
CASSTHSGKVDEKLFF
TGTGCCAGTAGTACCCACTCAGGGAAGGTGGATGAAAAACTGTTTTTT
>TRBJ2-7|TRBV6-5|-|-
CASVTERSYEQYF
TGTGCCAGCGTAACGGAGCGCTCCTACGAGCAGTACTTC
>TRBJ2-7|TRBV4-2|-|-
CASSQANGVSYEQYF
TGTGCCAGCAGCCAAGCGAACGGTGTTAGCTACGAGCAGTACTTC
>TRBJ2-5|TRBV20-1|-|-
CSASLQVRAQYF
TGCAGTGCTAGTTTACAGGTCCGGGCCCAGTACTTC
>TRBJ2-1|TRBV10-1|TRBD2|once
CASSPVPAGGNNEQFF
TGCGCCAGCAGTCCTGTTCCAGCGGGGGGAAACAATGAGCAGTTCTTC
>TRBJ2-1|TRBV5-1|-|-
CASSLTSANEQFF
TGCGCCAGCAGCTTGACTAGTGCCAATGAGCAGTTCTTC
>TRBJ2-1|TRBV11-3|-|-
CASSPLGGVGYNEQFF
TGTGCCAGCAGCCCACTCGGCGGAGTAGGCTACAATGAGCAGTTCTTC
>TRBJ2-7|TRBV25-1|TRBD1|-
CASSVTGRSYEQYF
TGTGCCAGCAGTGTGACAGGGAGATCCTACGAGCAGTACTTC
>TRBJ1-2|TRBV5-4|TRBD1|-
CASSLAGSGTGDHPIYGYTF
TGTGCCAGCAGCTTGGCGGGGAGTGGGACAGGGGACCACCCTATCTATGGCTACACCTTC
>TRBJ2-5|TRBV5-4|TRBD2|-
CASSKGLAGAVIQETQYF
TGTGCCAGCAGCAAGGGACTAGCGGGAGCTGTTATCCAAGAGACCCAGTACTTC
>TRBJ2-5|TRBV11-2|TRBD1|once
CASKQGLAEETQYF
TGTGCCAGCAAACAGGGGCTGGCAGAGGAGACCCAGTACTTC
>TRBJ1-1|TRBV27|TRBD1|-
CASSLTGQGSEAFF
TGTGCCAGCAGTTTAACCGGACAGGGGAGCGAAGCTTTCTTT
>TRBJ2-2|TRBV4-3|TRBD2|-
CASSPRSAGVLNTGELFF
TGCGCCAGCAGCCCGAGATCGGCGGGAGTTCTGAACACCGGGGAGCTGTTTTTT
>TRBJ1-2|TRBV9|-|-
CASRSGNVYGYTF
TGTGCCAGCCGCTCGGGGAACGTCTATGGCTACACCTTC
>TRBJ2-2|TRBV6-2/TRBV6-3|-|few
CASSLPPGPGELFF
TGTGCCAGCAGCCTCCCCCCAGGCCCCGGGGAGCTGTTTTTT
>TRBJ2-5|TRBV3-1/TRBV3-2|TRBD2|-
CASSRKREVEEETQYF
TGTGCCAGCAGCCGTAAGCGGGAGGTTGAGGAAGAGACCCAGTACTTC
>TRBJ1-2|TRBV7-6|-|-
CASSPGYTF
TGTGCCAGCAGCCCAGGCTACACCTTC
>TRBJ1-3|TRBV9|-|-
CASSTQPGFSGNTIYF
TGTGCCAGCAGCACCCAGCCGGGGTTCTCTGGAAACACCATATATTTT
>TRBJ2-1|TRBV6-4|TRBD1|few
CASSDSFQGAPPNEQFF
TGTGCCAGCAGTGACTCGTTCCAGGGGGCCCCCCCTAATGAGCAGTTCTTC
>TRBJ1-5|TRBV6-5|TRBD1|-
CASSYSGTGGLQPQHF
TGTGCCAGCAGTTACTCGGGGACAGGGGGCCTTCAGCCCCAGCATTTT
>TRBJ1-1|TRBV25-1|TRBD1|many
CASSEVQGAETEAFF
TGTGCCAGCAGTGAAGTACAGGGGGCAGAAACTGAAGCTTTCTTT
>TRBJ2-7|TRBV7-9|TRBD1|-
CASSLGTGAGEQYF
TGTGCCAGCAGCTTGGGGACAGGTGCGGGTGAGCAGTACTTC
>TRBJ1-3|TRBV9|-|-
CASSVGGVPGNTIYF
TGTGCCAGCAGCGTAGGGGGGGTGCCTGGAAACACCATATATTTT
>TRBJ1-1|TRBV4-2|-|-
CASSQEQVDTEAFF
TGTGCCAGCAGCCAAGAACAGGTTGACACTGAAGCTTTCTTT
>TRBJ1-5|TRBV7-9|-|-
CASSTGDSNQPQHF
TGTGCCAGCAGCACCGGGGATAGCAATCAGCCCCAGCATTTT